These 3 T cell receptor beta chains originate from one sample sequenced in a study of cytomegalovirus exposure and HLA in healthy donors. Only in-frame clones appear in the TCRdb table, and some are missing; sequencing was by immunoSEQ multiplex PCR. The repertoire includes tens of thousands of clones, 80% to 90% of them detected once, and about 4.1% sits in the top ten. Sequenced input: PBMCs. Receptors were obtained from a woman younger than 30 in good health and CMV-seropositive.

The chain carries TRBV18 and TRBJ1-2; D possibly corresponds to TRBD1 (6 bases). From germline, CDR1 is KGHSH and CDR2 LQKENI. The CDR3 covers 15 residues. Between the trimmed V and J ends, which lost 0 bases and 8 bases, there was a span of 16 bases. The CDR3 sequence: CASSPPSGSGAGYTF. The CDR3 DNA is TGTGCCAGCTCACCACCGTCGGGCTCAGGGGCGGGCTACACCTTC.

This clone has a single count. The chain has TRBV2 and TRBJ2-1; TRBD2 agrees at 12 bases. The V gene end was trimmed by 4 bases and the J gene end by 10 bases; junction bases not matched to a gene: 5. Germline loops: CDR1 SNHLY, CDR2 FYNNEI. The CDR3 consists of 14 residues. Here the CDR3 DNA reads TGTGCCAGCAGTGCTAGCGGGAGGGCCGGGGAGCAGTTCTTC. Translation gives CASSASGRAGEQFF.

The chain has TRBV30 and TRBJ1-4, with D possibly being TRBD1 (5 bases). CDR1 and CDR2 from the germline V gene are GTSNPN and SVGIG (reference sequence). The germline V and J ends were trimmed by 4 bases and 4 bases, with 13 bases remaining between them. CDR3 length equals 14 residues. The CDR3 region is CAWTPGHGNEKLFF. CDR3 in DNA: TGTGCCTGGACCCCAGGGCATGGTAATGAAAAACTGTTTTTT.